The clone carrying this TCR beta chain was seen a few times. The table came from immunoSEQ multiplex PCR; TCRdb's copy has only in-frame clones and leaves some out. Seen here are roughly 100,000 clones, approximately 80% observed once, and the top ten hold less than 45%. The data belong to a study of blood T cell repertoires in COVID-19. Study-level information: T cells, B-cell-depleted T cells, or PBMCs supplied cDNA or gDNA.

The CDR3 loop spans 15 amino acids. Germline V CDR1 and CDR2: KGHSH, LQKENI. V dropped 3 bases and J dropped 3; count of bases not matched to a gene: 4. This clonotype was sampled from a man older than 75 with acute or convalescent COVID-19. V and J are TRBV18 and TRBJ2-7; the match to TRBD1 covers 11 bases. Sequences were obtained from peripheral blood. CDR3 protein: CASSPVGQGGYEQYF. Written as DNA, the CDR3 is TGTGCCAGCTCACCGGTGGGACAGGGGGGCTACGAGCAGTACTTC.